Only a few counts were recorded for the clone carrying this TCR beta chain. Its antigen is unknown. These data come from a study of T cell repertoires in cytomegalovirus infection. Study-level background: Public TCR beta signature analysis indicated the presence of both CMV infection and matching HLA type. Study-level findings and limits: Across the ex vivo response, the dominant clonotypes were HLA-C-restricted CMV-specific TCR beta clonotypes.

V shed 5 bases and J shed 5 bases, with 8 bases lying between them. The CDR3 sequence is 13 residues long. Germline V gene sequence: CDR1 KGHDR, CDR2 SFDVKD. Using its own MiXCR run on the reads, TCRdb lists one record per CDR3 protein. Of under 850,000 distinct CDR3 sequences in the sample, about a third were seen once. V is TRBV24-1 and J is TRBJ2-2; no reliable D call. This sequence originates from a human donor in good health (CMV status not recorded). Some clones in this sample may be carry-over from other donors' samples. The sequenced material came from PBMCs. Here the CDR3 reads CATSGLITGELFF. The CDR3 DNA sequence: TGTGCCACCAGTGGACTGATAACCGGGGAGCTGTTTTTT.